Included here is one T cell receptor beta chain sequence, with context. What it binds is not known. CDR3 length: 15 residues. Trimming shortened V by 6 bases and J by 0 bases, and 10 bases separated the two germline ends. Germline CDR1 is SGHRS and CDR2 is YFSETQ. TCRdb analysed the reads with MiXCR anew, one entry per CDR3 protein. This table holds fewer than 350,000 distinct CDR3 sequences, about 29% found once. The sample is drawn from a study of T cell repertoires in cytomegalovirus infection. The sequence derives from a human donor in good health (CMV status not recorded). Some clones in this sample may be carry-over from other donors' samples. The rearrangement links TRBV5-1 to TRBJ2-6; weak D call: TRBD1 (6 bases). The input for sequencing was cultured PBMCs, taken from culture after CMV antigen stimulation. CDR3 amino acids: CASNRESSGANVLTF. The CDR3 DNA reads TGCGCCAGCAACAGGGAAAGCTCTGGGGCCAACGTCCTGACTTTC.